This T cell receptor (beta chain) was sequenced during a study of CD8 T cells in ankylosing spondylitis (dated by TCRdb to about 2017). With respect to the entire study: The study profiled T cell receptor beta repertoires in healthy donors and ankylosing spondylitis patients to find disease-linked TCR variants. The full study cohort was made up of about two dozen ankylosing spondylitis patients and 108 healthy donors. Peripheral blood was sampled, and synovial fluid was additionally collected from ankylosing spondylitis patients. Findings and caveats that apply to the study as a whole: Blood from ankylosing spondylitis patients appeared to be characterized by a TCR beta motif composed of under ten highly homologous amino acid variants. Some of the motif variants had been reported before in the synovial fluid and blood of reactive arthritis patients, a finding that suggests common disease-initiation mechanisms. According to the report, matched synovial fluid samples from ankylosing spondylitis patients were significantly enriched for the disease-linked clones. In peripheral blood, the disease-linked clones were found at relatively low frequencies and had a CD8+ phenotype.

V is pruned by 0 bases and J by 4 bases, leaving 3 bases of the junction without a gene match. The CDR3 contains 16 residues, cysteine and phenylalanine counted. Only the CDR3 DNA is retained, 48 bases long and in frame from the first base. As encoded in the germline V gene, CDR1 is MNHEY while CDR2 is SVGAGI. The reads were generated on an Illumina HiSeq 2500. Quantitative 5'-RACE with molecular barcodes was used to prepare TCR beta libraries. On the authors' methods: To identify disease-linked TCR variants, a new computational method was used, one built on a probabilistic model of VDJ rearrangement. Starting from the raw public reads, TCRdb applied fastp trimming at Q25, assembled clones with MiXCR and retained in-frame beta chains. For every CDR3 protein sequence, its rows merge into one entry that carries the most common genes and DNA. The V and J calls were determined by TCRdb, not by the authors. Here the sample has about 250,000 distinct CDR3 sequences; 7.5% to 9.5% occur a single time. The ten largest clonotypes hold around 4.9% of the sample.

Many counts were recorded for this clonotype. Its binding antigen is unknown. Base qualities are not at hand, and no much larger clone is one base apart. The specimen sequenced was blood, either unsorted or a sorted T cell fraction (not recorded which). The rearrangement joined TRBV6-5 to TRBJ1-2, and 12 junctional nucleotides match TRBD1. This clonotype was sampled from a female donor with ankylosing spondylitis or in good health (not recorded which). The CDR3 protein: CASSYSGTGGGYGYTF. The nucleotide sequence is TGTGCCAGCAGTTACTCGGGGACAGGGGGCGGCTATGGCTACACCTTC.